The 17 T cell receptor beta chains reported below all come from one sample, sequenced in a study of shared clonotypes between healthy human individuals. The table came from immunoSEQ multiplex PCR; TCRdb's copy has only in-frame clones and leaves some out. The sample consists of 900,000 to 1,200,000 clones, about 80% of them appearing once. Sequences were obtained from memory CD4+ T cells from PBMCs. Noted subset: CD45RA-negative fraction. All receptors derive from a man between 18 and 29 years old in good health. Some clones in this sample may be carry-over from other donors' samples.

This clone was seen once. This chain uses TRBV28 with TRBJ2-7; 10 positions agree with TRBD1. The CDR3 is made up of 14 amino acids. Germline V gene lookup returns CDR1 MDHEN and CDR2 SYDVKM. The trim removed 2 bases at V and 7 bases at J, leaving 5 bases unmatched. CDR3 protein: CASSLETGGLEQYF. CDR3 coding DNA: TGTGCCAGCAGTTTAGAGACAGGGGGCTTAGAGCAGTACTTC.

DNA for the CDR3: TGTGCCAGCAGCCCACTCCATCCCGGGGCGGGGGGCCTTGGAAACACCATATATTTT. Its translation is CASSPLHPGAGGLGNTIYF. This chain links TRBV7-6 with TRBJ1-3; a possible D gene is TRBD1 (6 bases). Germline V gene lookup returns CDR1 SGHVS and CDR2 FNYEAQ. Deletions cut 5 bases from V and 3 bases from J, with 26 bases between. CDR3 size: 19 residues.

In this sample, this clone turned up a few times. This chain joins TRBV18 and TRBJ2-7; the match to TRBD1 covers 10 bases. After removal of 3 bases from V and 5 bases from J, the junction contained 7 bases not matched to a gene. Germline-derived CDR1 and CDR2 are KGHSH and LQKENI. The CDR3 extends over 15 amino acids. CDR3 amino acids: CASSPGGTGVNEQYF. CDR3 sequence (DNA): TGTGCCAGCTCACCTGGAGGGACAGGGGTCAACGAGCAGTACTTC.

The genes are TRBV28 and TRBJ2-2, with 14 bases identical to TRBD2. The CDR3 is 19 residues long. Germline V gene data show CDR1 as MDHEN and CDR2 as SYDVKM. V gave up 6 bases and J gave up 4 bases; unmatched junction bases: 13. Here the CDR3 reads CASRTDTRGLAGATGELFF. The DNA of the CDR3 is TGTGCCAGCAGGACAGATACAAGGGGACTAGCGGGAGCCACCGGGGAGCTGTTTTTT.

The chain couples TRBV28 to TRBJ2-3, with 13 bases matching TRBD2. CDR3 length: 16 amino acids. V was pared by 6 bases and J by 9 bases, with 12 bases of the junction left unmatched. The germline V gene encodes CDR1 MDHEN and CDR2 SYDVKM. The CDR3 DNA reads TGTGCCAGCAGCGTAGGGACTAGCGGGAAAATAGACACGCAGTATTTT. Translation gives CASSVGTSGKIDTQYF.

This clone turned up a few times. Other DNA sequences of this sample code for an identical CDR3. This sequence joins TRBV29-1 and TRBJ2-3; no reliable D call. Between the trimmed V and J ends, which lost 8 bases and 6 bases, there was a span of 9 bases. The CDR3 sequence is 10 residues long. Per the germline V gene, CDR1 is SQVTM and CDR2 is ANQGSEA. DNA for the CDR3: TGCAGCACCCACACGGATACGCAGTATTTT. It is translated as CSTHTDTQYF.

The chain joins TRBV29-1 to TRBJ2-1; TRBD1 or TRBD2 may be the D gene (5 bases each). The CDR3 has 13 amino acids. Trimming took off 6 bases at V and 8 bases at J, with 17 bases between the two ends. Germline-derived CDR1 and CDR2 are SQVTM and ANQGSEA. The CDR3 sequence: CSVPGQGVDEQFF. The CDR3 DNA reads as TGCAGCGTCCCGGGGCAGGGAGTAGATGAGCAGTTCTTC.

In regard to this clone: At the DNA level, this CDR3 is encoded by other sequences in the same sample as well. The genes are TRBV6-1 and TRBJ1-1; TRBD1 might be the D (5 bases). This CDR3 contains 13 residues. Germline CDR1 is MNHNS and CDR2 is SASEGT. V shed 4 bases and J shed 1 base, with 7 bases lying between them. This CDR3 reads CASSGQKNTEAFF. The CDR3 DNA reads TGTGCCAGCAGTGGACAGAAGAACACTGAAGCTTTCTTT.

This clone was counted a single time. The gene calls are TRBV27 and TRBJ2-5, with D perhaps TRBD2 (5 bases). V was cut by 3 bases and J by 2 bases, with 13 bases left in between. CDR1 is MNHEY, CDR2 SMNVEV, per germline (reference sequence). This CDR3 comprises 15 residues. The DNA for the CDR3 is TGTGCCAGCAGTTTTAGGTCCAGGACTCAAGAGACCCAGTACTTC. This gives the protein CASSFRSRTQETQYF.

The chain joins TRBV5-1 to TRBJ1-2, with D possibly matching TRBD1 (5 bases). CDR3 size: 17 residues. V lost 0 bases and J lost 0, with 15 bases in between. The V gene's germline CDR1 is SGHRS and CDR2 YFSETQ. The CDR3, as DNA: TGCGCCAGCAGCTTGGCCATCAGAGGGGCGGCTAACTATGGCTACACCTTC. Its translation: CASSLAIRGAANYGYTF.

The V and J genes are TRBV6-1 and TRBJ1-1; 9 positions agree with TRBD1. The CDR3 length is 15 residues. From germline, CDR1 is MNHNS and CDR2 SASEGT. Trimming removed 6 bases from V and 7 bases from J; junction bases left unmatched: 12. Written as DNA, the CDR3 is TGTGCCAGCAGAGACCCCGGGACAGGGATCGATGAAGCTTTCTTT. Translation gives CASRDPGTGIDEAFF.

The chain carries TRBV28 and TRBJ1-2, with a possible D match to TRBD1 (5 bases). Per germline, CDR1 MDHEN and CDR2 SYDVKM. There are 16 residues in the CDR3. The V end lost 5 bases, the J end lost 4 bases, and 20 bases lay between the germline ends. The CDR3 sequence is CASSLPSGREGYGYTF. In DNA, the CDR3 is TGTGCCAGCAGTCTACCCTCAGGCAGGGAGGGCTATGGCTACACCTTC.

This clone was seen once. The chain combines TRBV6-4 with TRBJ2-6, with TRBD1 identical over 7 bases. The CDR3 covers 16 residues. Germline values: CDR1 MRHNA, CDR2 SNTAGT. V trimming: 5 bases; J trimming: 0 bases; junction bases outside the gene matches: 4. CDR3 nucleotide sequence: TGTGCCAGCAGTACGACAGGGAACTCTGGGGCCAACGTCCTGACTTTC. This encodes CASSTTGNSGANVLTF.

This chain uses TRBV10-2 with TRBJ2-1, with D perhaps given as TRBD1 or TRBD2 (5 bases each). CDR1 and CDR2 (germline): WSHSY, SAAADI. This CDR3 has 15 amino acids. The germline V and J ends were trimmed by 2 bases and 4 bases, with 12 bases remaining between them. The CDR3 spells CASSEGTLFYNEQFF. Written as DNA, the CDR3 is TGCGCCAGCAGTGAGGGGACCCTTTTTTACAATGAGCAGTTCTTC.

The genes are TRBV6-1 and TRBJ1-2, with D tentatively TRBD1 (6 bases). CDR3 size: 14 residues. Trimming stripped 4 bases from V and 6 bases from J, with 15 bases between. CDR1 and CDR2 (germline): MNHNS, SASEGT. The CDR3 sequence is CASSVLQGWDGYTF. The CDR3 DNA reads TGTGCCAGCAGTGTCCTACAGGGATGGGATGGCTACACCTTC.

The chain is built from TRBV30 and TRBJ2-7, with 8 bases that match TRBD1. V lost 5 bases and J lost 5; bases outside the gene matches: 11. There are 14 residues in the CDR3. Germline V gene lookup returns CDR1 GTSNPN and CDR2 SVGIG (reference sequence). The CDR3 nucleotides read TGTGCCTGGGACCAGGACAGGGCCAGCAACGAGCAGTACTTC. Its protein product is CAWDQDRASNEQYF.

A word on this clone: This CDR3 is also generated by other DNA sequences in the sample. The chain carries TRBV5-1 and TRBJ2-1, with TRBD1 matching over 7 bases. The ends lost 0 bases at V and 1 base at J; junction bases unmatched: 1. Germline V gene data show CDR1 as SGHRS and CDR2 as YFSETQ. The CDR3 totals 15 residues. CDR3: CASSLGDSSYNEQFF. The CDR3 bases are TGCGCCAGCAGCTTGGGGGACAGTTCCTACAATGAGCAGTTCTTC.